This entry concerns a single T cell receptor beta chain. The target antigen is unknown. The sample is drawn from a study of human T cells and chemical hapten exposure. Study context: Yields of TCR per sample differed, chiefly owing to small differences in pooled library volume.

Unique molecular identifiers were linked by the library to individual cDNA molecules. In the original processing: Samples held a median of roughly 100,000 TCRs, range 23,224–690,600. TCRdb reprocessed the 5' RACE reads via MiXCR and lists one record per CDR3 protein. Clone size and V and J calls follow TCRdb, not the original study. The sample lists over 70,000 distinct CDR3 sequences, around a sixth occurring once. The authors extracted total RNA from unfractionated whole blood. The germline V gene has CDR1 DFQATT and CDR2 SNEGSKA (reference sequence). V was pared by 3 bases and J by 9 bases, with 15 bases between. The CDR3 contains 13 residues. Study-wide results and caveats: Sensitization with DPC brought no change to TCRs above 1 in 1000 in frequency.

The TCR sequence derives from a female donor in good health. This chain joins TRBV20-1 and TRBJ1-5; maybe TRBD1 (6 bases). The CDR3, as DNA: TGCAGTGCTAGTGATGGGCAGGGGAGGCCCCAGCATTTT. Its protein is CSASDGQGRPQHF.